These T cell receptor beta chains were read from a single sample in a study of radiation and T cells in renal cell carcinoma. The repertoire was sequenced with immunoSEQ multiplex PCR; TCRdb's copy has only in-frame clones and lacks some. The table includes roughly 100,000 clones, 75% to 90% detected once. The sample here was blood, taken from a patient whose treatment included radiotherapy and nephrectomy. All receptors derive from a man aged 45-65 years with renal cell carcinoma. Each CDR3 is given with its conserved first and last residue. Each record gives: clone size, V gene, J gene, D gene, CDR3 protein, CDR3 DNA. D genes are given only for firm matches. Expanded clones are given a class, and other clones once, few, many or no size at all.

clone_size: NA; v_call: TRBV4-2; j_call: TRBJ2-2; d_call: NA; cdr3_aa: CASSQGLYVTGELFF; cdr3_nt: TGTGCCAGCAGCCAAGGGCTATACGTGACCGGGGAGCTGTTTTTT
clone_size: NA; v_call: TRBV6-5; j_call: TRBJ2-2; d_call: NA; cdr3_aa: CASSYSYRAPGELFF; cdr3_nt: TGTGCCAGCAGTTACTCTTACAGGGCCCCCGGGGAGCTGTTTTTT
clone_size: NA; v_call: TRBV5-1; j_call: TRBJ1-1; d_call: NA; cdr3_aa: CASRTDRSYTEAFF; cdr3_nt: TGCGCCAGCAGGACCGACAGGAGCTACACTGAAGCTTTCTTT
clone_size: NA; v_call: TRBV30; j_call: TRBJ1-2; d_call: NA; cdr3_aa: CAWRLTYGYTF; cdr3_nt: TGTGCCTGGAGGCTCACCTATGGCTACACCTTC
clone_size: NA; v_call: TRBV18; j_call: TRBJ1-5; d_call: NA; cdr3_aa: CASSPGRAGGNQPQHF; cdr3_nt: TGTGCCAGCTCACCCGGCAGGGCGGGGGGCAATCAGCCCCAGCATTTT
clone_size: NA; v_call: TRBV2; j_call: TRBJ2-1; d_call: TRBD2; cdr3_aa: CASSEVLELAGWNEQFF; cdr3_nt: TGTGCCAGCAGTGAAGTCCTCGAACTAGCGGGATGGAATGAGCAGTTCTTC
clone_size: NA; v_call: TRBV7-9; j_call: TRBJ2-7; d_call: NA; cdr3_aa: CASSRRDGSYEQYF; cdr3_nt: TGTGCCAGCAGCCGCCGGGACGGCAGCTACGAGCAGTACTTC
clone_size: NA; v_call: TRBV5-1; j_call: TRBJ2-7; d_call: NA; cdr3_aa: CASSKGVFYEQYF; cdr3_nt: TGCGCCAGCAGCAAGGGCGTTTTCTACGAGCAGTACTTC
clone_size: few; v_call: TRBV7-9; j_call: TRBJ2-2; d_call: NA; cdr3_aa: CDSRSGGVTGELFF; cdr3_nt: TGTGACAGCAGATCGGGGGGCGTCACCGGGGAGCTGTTTTTT
clone_size: few; v_call: TRBV28; j_call: TRBJ1-5; d_call: TRBD1; cdr3_aa: CASSPDRGGDQPQHF; cdr3_nt: TGTGCCAGCAGTCCGGACAGGGGAGGGGATCAGCCCCAGCATTTT
clone_size: once; v_call: TRBV6-1; j_call: TRBJ2-2; d_call: NA; cdr3_aa: CASHIGGEGGELFF; cdr3_nt: TGTGCCAGCCACATTGGCGGGGAAGGCGGGGAGCTGTTTTTT
clone_size: NA; v_call: TRBV6-1; j_call: TRBJ2-1; d_call: TRBD1; cdr3_aa: CASSEQQGQSYNEQFF; cdr3_nt: TGTGCCAGCAGTGAGCAACAGGGGCAGTCCTACAATGAGCAGTTCTTC
clone_size: NA; v_call: TRBV29-1; j_call: TRBJ1-1; d_call: NA; cdr3_aa: CSAARPGLGEAFF; cdr3_nt: TGCAGCGCCGCAAGACCGGGCTTGGGTGAAGCTTTCTTT
clone_size: NA; v_call: TRBV29-1; j_call: TRBJ1-3; d_call: NA; cdr3_aa: CSAAGRTGPGNTIYF; cdr3_nt: TGCAGCGCTGCTGGACGAACAGGGCCTGGAAACACCATATATTTT
clone_size: NA; v_call: TRBV7-9; j_call: TRBJ1-5; d_call: NA; cdr3_aa: CASADGGRGKGNQPQHF; cdr3_nt: TGTGCCAGCGCCGATGGGGGGCGGGGTAAAGGCAATCAGCCCCAGCATTTT
clone_size: NA; v_call: TRBV2; j_call: TRBJ1-2; d_call: TRBD1; cdr3_aa: CASSEPPTIGTDFYGYTF; cdr3_nt: TGTGCCAGCAGTGAACCTCCCACCATCGGGACAGATTTCTATGGCTACACCTTC
clone_size: NA; v_call: TRBV7-9; j_call: TRBJ1-2; d_call: NA; cdr3_aa: CASSSLYGYTF; cdr3_nt: TGTGCCAGCAGCTCTCTCTATGGCTACACCTTC
clone_size: NA; v_call: TRBV19; j_call: TRBJ2-7; d_call: NA; cdr3_aa: CASSIDPQGPASYEQYF; cdr3_nt: TGTGCCAGTAGTATAGATCCCCAGGGTCCTGCGTCCTACGAGCAGTACTTC
clone_size: NA; v_call: TRBV7-2; j_call: TRBJ2-5; d_call: TRBD2; cdr3_aa: CASSFIAGQETQYF; cdr3_nt: TGTGCCAGCAGCTTCATAGCGGGACAAGAGACCCAGTACTTC
clone_size: NA; v_call: TRBV7-9; j_call: TRBJ1-2; d_call: NA; cdr3_aa: CASSLWAGGYTF; cdr3_nt: TGTGCCAGCAGCTTATGGGCCGGTGGCTACACCTTC
clone_size: NA; v_call: TRBV6-4; j_call: TRBJ2-5; d_call: NA; cdr3_aa: CASSRIAGEETQYF; cdr3_nt: TGTGCCAGCAGTAGAATAGCCGGGGAAGAGACCCAGTACTTC
clone_size: NA; v_call: TRBV27; j_call: TRBJ1-2; d_call: TRBD1; cdr3_aa: CASSSGPGQANYGYTF; cdr3_nt: TGTGCCAGCAGTAGTGGGCCGGGACAGGCTAACTATGGCTACACCTTC
clone_size: once; v_call: TRBV5-4; j_call: TRBJ2-3; d_call: TRBD2; cdr3_aa: CASSLIRGGSTDTQYF; cdr3_nt: TGTGCCAGCAGCTTGATTCGCGGGGGGAGCACAGATACGCAGTATTTT
clone_size: NA; v_call: TRBV5-5; j_call: TRBJ2-5; d_call: NA; cdr3_aa: CASSSGLGGQETQYF; cdr3_nt: TGTGCCAGCAGCTCGGGTCTAGGCGGGCAAGAGACCCAGTACTTC
clone_size: once; v_call: TRBV6-6; j_call: TRBJ2-3; d_call: NA; cdr3_aa: CASTPPGDTQYF; cdr3_nt: TGTGCCAGCACCCCCCCGGGGGATACGCAGTATTTT
clone_size: NA; v_call: TRBV5-1; j_call: TRBJ1-2; d_call: TRBD1; cdr3_aa: CASSYPLTGGDNGGYTF; cdr3_nt: TGCGCCAGCAGCTACCCTTTAACAGGGGGCGATAATGGAGGCTACACCTTC
clone_size: few; v_call: TRBV4-3; j_call: TRBJ1-1; d_call: NA; cdr3_aa: CASSQETRATEAFF; cdr3_nt: TGCGCCAGCAGCCAAGAAACGCGGGCCACTGAAGCTTTCTTT
clone_size: NA; v_call: TRBV14; j_call: TRBJ1-1; d_call: NA; cdr3_aa: CASSQGVVLENTEAFF; cdr3_nt: TGTGCCAGCAGCCAAGGAGTAGTCCTTGAGAACACTGAAGCTTTCTTT
clone_size: NA; v_call: TRBV6-5; j_call: TRBJ2-4; d_call: NA; cdr3_aa: CASSYSIAKNIQYF; cdr3_nt: TGTGCCAGCAGTTACTCTATAGCCAAAAACATTCAGTACTTC
clone_size: NA; v_call: TRBV11-1; j_call: TRBJ2-7; d_call: NA; cdr3_aa: CATAKDRRPSYEQYF; cdr3_nt: TGTGCCACCGCGAAGGACAGACGACCCTCCTACGAGCAGTACTTC
clone_size: once; v_call: TRBV7-3; j_call: TRBJ2-1; d_call: NA; cdr3_aa: CASSLTGSSYNEQFF; cdr3_nt: TGTGCCAGCAGCTTAACAGGGAGCTCCTACAATGAGCAGTTCTTC